The rows below give T cell receptor beta chains drawn from one sample of a study of blood T cell repertoires in COVID-19. Profiling relied on immunoSEQ multiplex PCR, and the TCRdb table lists in-frame clones only, not all of them. The table shows roughly 150,000 clones, with 70% to 90% occurring only once. Sequenced: PBMCs or T cells enriched from blood (not recorded which). These receptor sequences come from a man between 50 and 59 years old who had recovered from COVID-19. Each CDR3 is given with its conserved first and last residue. A D gene is named only where the DNA matches it firmly. Clone size is given for some rows only: seen once, a few or many times, or a class if the clone is expanded.

V: TRBV27; D: TRBD1; size: NA; J: TRBJ1-2; DNA: TGTGCCAGCAGTTCCCCGGACAGGCTTAACTATGGCTACACCTTC; CDR3: CASSSPDRLNYGYTF
V: TRBV5-1; D: NA; size: NA; J: TRBJ1-6; DNA: TGCGCCAGCAGCAGTACAGGCGCCTATAATTCACCCCTCCACTTT; CDR3: CASSSTGAYNSPLHF
V: TRBV3-1/TRBV3-2; D: TRBD1; size: NA; J: TRBJ2-7; DNA: TGTGCCAGCAGCCCGTTTGACAGGGGGGACACCGAGCAGTACTTC; CDR3: CASSPFDRGDTEQYF
V: TRBV5-1; D: TRBD1; size: NA; J: TRBJ1-2; DNA: TGCGCCAGCAGCATCGATCCGGGGACAGTATATGGCTACACCTTC; CDR3: CASSIDPGTVYGYTF
V: TRBV15; D: NA; size: NA; J: TRBJ1-1; DNA: TGTGCCACCAGCAGAGATCCGGACACTGAAGCTTTCTTT; CDR3: CATSRDPDTEAFF
V: TRBV9; D: TRBD2; size: once; J: TRBJ2-1; DNA: TGTGCCAGCAGCGTTGGGGGAGGGGTATACAATGAGCAGTTCTTC; CDR3: CASSVGGGVYNEQFF
V: TRBV5-4; D: NA; size: NA; J: TRBJ1-1; DNA: TGTGCCAGCAGCTTGTTAGGGGGCACTGAAGCTTTCTTT; CDR3: CASSLLGGTEAFF
V: TRBV6-5; D: NA; size: NA; J: TRBJ1-6; DNA: TGTGCCAGCAGTTATGAAGGGGGTAATAAGAATTCACCCCTCCACTTT; CDR3: CASSYEGGNKNSPLHF
V: TRBV5-1; D: NA; size: NA; J: TRBJ2-5; DNA: TGCGCCAGCAGCCGATTCGCAGGGGAGGAGACCCAGTACTTC; CDR3: CASSRFAGEETQYF
V: TRBV12-5; D: TRBD1; size: NA; J: TRBJ2-5; DNA: TGTGCTAGTGGGACAGGACAGGCCTACCAAGAGACCCAGTACTTC; CDR3: CASGTGQAYQETQYF
V: TRBV2; D: NA; size: few; J: TRBJ1-2; DNA: TGTGCCAGCAGTGAATACAGGGTGGACGGCTACACCTTC; CDR3: CASSEYRVDGYTF
V: TRBV6-5; D: TRBD1; size: NA; J: TRBJ1-5; DNA: TGTGCCAGCAGCCTGGGACAGGGGAGCGGTCAGCCCCAGCATTTT; CDR3: CASSLGQGSGQPQHF
V: TRBV28; D: NA; size: NA; J: TRBJ2-4; DNA: TGTGCCACGAGGGTACGGGAGAGAAACATTCAGTACTTC; CDR3: CATRVRERNIQYF
V: TRBV4-1; D: NA; size: NA; J: TRBJ1-2; DNA: TGCGCCAGCAGCCAAGATTTAAGGGACTTCTATGGCTACACCTTC; CDR3: CASSQDLRDFYGYTF
V: TRBV5-5; D: NA; size: NA; J: TRBJ2-2; DNA: TGTGCCAGCAGCCGATTCTGGACAGCGAACACCGGGGAGCTGTTTTTT; CDR3: CASSRFWTANTGELFF
V: TRBV10-3; D: NA; size: NA; J: TRBJ2-7; DNA: TGTGCCATCAGCCTACAGGCCACCTACGAGCAGTACTTC; CDR3: CAISLQATYEQYF
V: TRBV5-6; D: TRBD1; size: NA; J: TRBJ1-2; DNA: TGTGCCAGCAGCTCCAAGGGACAGGGCTACTATGGCTACACCTTC; CDR3: CASSSKGQGYYGYTF
V: TRBV7-2; D: NA; size: NA; J: TRBJ1-4; DNA: TGTGCCAGCAGCTTGGGACTGAGTAATGAAAAACTGTTTTTT; CDR3: CASSLGLSNEKLFF
V: TRBV10-3; D: TRBD1; size: NA; J: TRBJ2-2; DNA: TGTGCCGTTGGACAGGCCGGGGAGCTGTTTTTT; CDR3: CAVGQAGELFF
V: TRBV2; D: NA; size: NA; J: TRBJ2-1; DNA: TGTGCCAGCATGGCAGGCGACAATGAGCAGTTCTTC; CDR3: CASMAGDNEQFF
V: TRBV6-1; D: NA; size: NA; J: TRBJ1-5; DNA: TGTGCCAGTGCGGAGAGCAATCAGCCCCAGCATTTT; CDR3: CASAESNQPQHF
V: TRBV28; D: TRBD1; size: NA; J: TRBJ2-2; DNA: TGTGCCAGTAAAGGGGGCGGCCACTTAGCGAACACCGGGGAGCTGTTTTTT; CDR3: CASKGGGHLANTGELFF
V: TRBV13; D: TRBD2; size: NA; J: TRBJ2-1; DNA: TGTGCCAGCAGCACTCTTGGGACTAGCGGGCCCGTGCAGTTCTTC; CDR3: CASSTLGTSGPVQFF
V: TRBV10-3; D: TRBD1; size: NA; J: TRBJ1-6; DNA: TGTGCCACTCGGACAGGGTACAATCCCCTCCACTTT; CDR3: CATRTGYNPLHF
V: TRBV19; D: NA; size: NA; J: TRBJ2-3; DNA: TGTGCCAGTAGTATAGGGGCGGGGGCGCAGAATACGCAGTATTTT; CDR3: CASSIGAGAQNTQYF
V: TRBV15; D: NA; size: NA; J: TRBJ1-5; DNA: TGTGCCACCAGCAGTATGAAGTCAGGTCCCCAACCCCAGCATTTT; CDR3: CATSSMKSGPQPQHF
V: TRBV7-9; D: NA; size: NA; J: TRBJ2-1; DNA: TGTGCCAGCAGCTTAGGCAGTTACAATGAGCAGTTCTTC; CDR3: CASSLGSYNEQFF
V: TRBV28; D: NA; size: NA; J: TRBJ2-2; DNA: TGTGCCAGCAGTTTACCTCTGGGGGGAGAAACCACCGGGGAGCTGTTTTTT; CDR3: CASSLPLGGETTGELFF
V: TRBV28; D: TRBD1; size: NA; J: TRBJ1-2; DNA: TGTGCCAGCGGATACAGGGGAGGCTACACCTTC; CDR3: CASGYRGGYTF
V: TRBV5-5; D: TRBD1; size: NA; J: TRBJ1-2; DNA: TGTGCCAGCAGATGGACGTCAGGACAGGGGGGAAATGGCTACACCTTC; CDR3: CASRWTSGQGGNGYTF
V: TRBV2; D: NA; size: NA; J: TRBJ1-2; DNA: TGTGCCAGCAGTGGGGAAGGGGGTGGCTACACCTTC; CDR3: CASSGEGGGYTF
V: TRBV7-2; D: NA; size: NA; J: TRBJ2-5; DNA: TGTGCCAGCAGCCCGTCGCCGGGGGAGACCCAGTACTTC; CDR3: CASSPSPGETQYF
V: TRBV28; D: NA; size: NA; J: TRBJ1-6; DNA: TGTGCCAGCAGTTTATACAGGGTGTCGCCCCTCCACTTT; CDR3: CASSLYRVSPLHF
V: TRBV7-2; D: NA; size: NA; J: TRBJ1-2; DNA: TGTGCCAGCAGCCAATCGACTGGGAGGAACTATGGCTACACCTTC; CDR3: CASSQSTGRNYGYTF
V: TRBV9; D: NA; size: NA; J: TRBJ2-3; DNA: TGTGCCAGCAGCGTAGCGTTGGGCAGGGATACGCAGTATTTT; CDR3: CASSVALGRDTQYF
V: TRBV28; D: TRBD1; size: NA; J: TRBJ1-5; DNA: TGTGCCAGCAGCGGGACAGTGGGCAATCAGCCCCAGCATTTT; CDR3: CASSGTVGNQPQHF
V: TRBV5-1; D: TRBD1; size: NA; J: TRBJ1-2; DNA: TGCGCCAGCAGCAAGTCCCGGACAGGGGGTATGAATGGCTACACCTTC; CDR3: CASSKSRTGGMNGYTF
V: TRBV5-4; D: TRBD2; size: NA; J: TRBJ2-3; DNA: TGTGCCAGCAGCCTGGGCGCTAGCGGGAGGGCCACAGATACGCAGTATTTT; CDR3: CASSLGASGRATDTQYF
V: TRBV12-3/TRBV12-4; D: NA; size: once; J: TRBJ1-2; DNA: TGTGCCAGCAGTCGCGGATACAACTATGGCTACACCTTC; CDR3: CASSRGYNYGYTF
V: TRBV5-4; D: NA; size: NA; J: TRBJ1-1; DNA: TGTGCCAGCAGCAAGAGAGACAGGCCAAACACTGAAGCTTTCTTT; CDR3: CASSKRDRPNTEAFF
V: TRBV29-1; D: NA; size: NA; J: TRBJ2-2; DNA: TGCAGCGTCGCGCACAGAAACACCGGGGAGCTGTTTTTT; CDR3: CSVAHRNTGELFF
V: TRBV7-9; D: TRBD1; size: NA; J: TRBJ1-1; DNA: TGTGCCAGCAGCTTAACAGGGGTTGGAGCTGAAGCTTTCTTT; CDR3: CASSLTGVGAEAFF
V: TRBV5-1; D: TRBD1; size: NA; J: TRBJ2-1; DNA: TGCGCCAGCAGCTTAGAGGGACAGTACAATGAGCAGTTCTTC; CDR3: CASSLEGQYNEQFF
V: TRBV28; D: TRBD2; size: NA; J: TRBJ2-3; DNA: TGTGCCAGCAGTTTACTTCCGCTAGCGGGACGCACAGATACGCAGTATTTT; CDR3: CASSLLPLAGRTDTQYF
V: TRBV4-2; D: TRBD1; size: NA; J: TRBJ1-2; DNA: TGTGCCAGCAGCCAAGGTCAGGGGGCGGATGGCTACACCTTC; CDR3: CASSQGQGADGYTF
V: TRBV28; D: NA; size: NA; J: TRBJ1-5; DNA: TGTGCCAGCAGGATTTTGAGGGGAGGGCTGCCCCAGCATTTT; CDR3: CASRILRGGLPQHF
V: TRBV7-2; D: NA; size: NA; J: TRBJ1-2; DNA: TGTGCCAGCAGTTTCTCCGTCGGGGGCTACACCTTC; CDR3: CASSFSVGGYTF
V: TRBV5-6; D: TRBD1; size: NA; J: TRBJ1-6; DNA: TGTGCCAGCAGCCGGGACAGCCCTCCCCTCCACTTT; CDR3: CASSRDSPPLHF
V: TRBV5-1; D: TRBD2; size: NA; J: TRBJ2-7; DNA: TGCGCCAGCAGCTCCATTCCAGCGGGAGGGATTAGCTCCTACGAGCAGTACTTC; CDR3: CASSSIPAGGISSYEQYF
V: TRBV4-3; D: NA; size: NA; J: TRBJ2-2; DNA: TGCGCCAGCAGCCGCGGGACAGATTACACCGGGGAGCTGTTTTTT; CDR3: CASSRGTDYTGELFF
V: TRBV6-1; D: NA; size: NA; J: TRBJ1-2; DNA: TGTGCCAGCAGTGACCCAGCAGGAACTAACTATGGCTACACCTTC; CDR3: CASSDPAGTNYGYTF
V: TRBV19; D: TRBD1; size: NA; J: TRBJ2-7; DNA: TGTGCCAGTAGTATTTATCCGGGACAGGGGTTGGACGAGCAGTACTTC; CDR3: CASSIYPGQGLDEQYF
V: TRBV3-1/TRBV3-2; D: NA; size: NA; J: TRBJ1-1; DNA: TGTGCCAGCAGCCCCCTCCCAGGAGGCACTGAAGCTTTCTTT; CDR3: CASSPLPGGTEAFF
V: TRBV7-9; D: NA; size: few; J: TRBJ2-7; DNA: TGTGCCAGCACTCTAAGAGCGGGCCCCTACGAGCAGTACTTC; CDR3: CASTLRAGPYEQYF
V: TRBV6-5; D: TRBD1; size: NA; J: TRBJ1-6; DNA: TGTGCCAGCAGAAAACCGGGACAGGGTAGTTCACCCCTCCACTTT; CDR3: CASRKPGQGSSPLHF
V: TRBV5-4; D: NA; size: NA; J: TRBJ1-6; DNA: TGTGCCAGCAGCCGGCAGGGGTCTAGTTCACCCCTCCACTTT; CDR3: CASSRQGSSSPLHF
V: TRBV27; D: NA; size: NA; J: TRBJ2-5; DNA: TGTGCCAGCAGTGGACTTTCCAAAGAGACCCAGTACTTC; CDR3: CASSGLSKETQYF
V: TRBV6-5; D: NA; size: NA; J: TRBJ2-5; DNA: TGTGCCAGCAGGGAGAGTAGCCGGAAGACCCAGTACTTC; CDR3: CASRESSRKTQYF
V: TRBV5-1; D: TRBD1; size: NA; J: TRBJ2-4; DNA: TGCGCCAGCAGCGTAGCGACAGGGAAAAACATTCAGTACTTC; CDR3: CASSVATGKNIQYF